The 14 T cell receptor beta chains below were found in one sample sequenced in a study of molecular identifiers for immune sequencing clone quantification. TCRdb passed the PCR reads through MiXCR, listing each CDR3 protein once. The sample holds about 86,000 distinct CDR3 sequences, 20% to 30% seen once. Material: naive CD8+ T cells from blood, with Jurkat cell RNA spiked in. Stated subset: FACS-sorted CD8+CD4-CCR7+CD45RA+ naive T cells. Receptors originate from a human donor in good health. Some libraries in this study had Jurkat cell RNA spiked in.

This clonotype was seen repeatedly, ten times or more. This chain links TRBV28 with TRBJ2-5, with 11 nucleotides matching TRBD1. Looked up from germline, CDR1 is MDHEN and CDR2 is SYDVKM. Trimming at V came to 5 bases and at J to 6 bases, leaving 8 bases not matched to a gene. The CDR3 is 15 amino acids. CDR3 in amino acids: CASSQDRGPGKTQYF. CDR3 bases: TGTGCCAGCAGTCAGGACAGGGGGCCTGGAAAGACCCAGTACTTC.

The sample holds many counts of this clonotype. The CDR3 sequence is CASSFGQTQPQHF. For the CDR3, the DNA is TGTGCCAGCAGCTTTGGACAGACCCAGCCCCAGCATTTT. This chain uses TRBV5-6 with TRBJ1-5; perhaps TRBD1 as D (6 bases). Per germline, CDR1 SGHDT and CDR2 YYEEEE. V gave up 2 bases and J gave up 7 bases, with 10 bases separating them. This CDR3 region has 13 residues.

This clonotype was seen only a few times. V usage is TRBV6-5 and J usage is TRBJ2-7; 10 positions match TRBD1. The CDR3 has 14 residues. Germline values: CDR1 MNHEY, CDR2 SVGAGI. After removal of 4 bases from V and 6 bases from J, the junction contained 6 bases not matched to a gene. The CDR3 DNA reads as TGTGCCAGCAGTTGGGGACAGGGGATGGCCGAGCAGTACTTC. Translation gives CASSWGQGMAEQYF.

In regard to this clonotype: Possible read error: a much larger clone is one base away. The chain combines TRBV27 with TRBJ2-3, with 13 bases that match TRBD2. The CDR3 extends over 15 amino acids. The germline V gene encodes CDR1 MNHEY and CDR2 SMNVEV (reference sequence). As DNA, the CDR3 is TGTGCCAGCAGTCTACTAGCGGGAGGGTCAGATACGCACTATTTT. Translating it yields CASSLLAGGSDTHYF.

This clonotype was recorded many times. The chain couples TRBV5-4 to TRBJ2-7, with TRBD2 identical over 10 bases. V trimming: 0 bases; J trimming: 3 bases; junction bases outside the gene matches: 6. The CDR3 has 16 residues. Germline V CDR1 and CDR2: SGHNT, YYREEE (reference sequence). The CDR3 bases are TGTGCCAGCAGCTTGGGTAGCGGGGGGACCTACTACGAGCAGTACTTC. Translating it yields CASSLGSGGTYYEQYF. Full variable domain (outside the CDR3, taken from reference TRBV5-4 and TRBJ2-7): ETGVTQSPTHLIKTRGQQVTLRCSSQSGHNTVSWYQQALGQGPQFIFQYYREEENGRGNFPPRFSGLQFPNYSSELNVNALELDDSALYLCASSLGSGGTYYEQYFGPGTRLTVT.

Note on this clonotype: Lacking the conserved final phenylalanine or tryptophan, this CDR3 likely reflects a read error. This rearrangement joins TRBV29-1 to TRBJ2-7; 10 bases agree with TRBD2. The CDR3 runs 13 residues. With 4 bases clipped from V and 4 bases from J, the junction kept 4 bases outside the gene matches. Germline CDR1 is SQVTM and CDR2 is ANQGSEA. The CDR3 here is CSVVGLASYEQYI. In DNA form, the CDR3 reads TGCAGCGTTGTGGGACTAGCGTCGTACGAGCAGTACATC.

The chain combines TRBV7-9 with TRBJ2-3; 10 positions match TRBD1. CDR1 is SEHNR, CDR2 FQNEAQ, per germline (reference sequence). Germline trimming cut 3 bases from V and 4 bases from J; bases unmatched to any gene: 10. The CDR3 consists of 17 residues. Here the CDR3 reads CASSFPRDRGGADTQYF. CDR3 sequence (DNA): TGTGCCAGCAGCTTCCCCCGGGACAGGGGTGGCGCAGATACGCAGTATTTT.

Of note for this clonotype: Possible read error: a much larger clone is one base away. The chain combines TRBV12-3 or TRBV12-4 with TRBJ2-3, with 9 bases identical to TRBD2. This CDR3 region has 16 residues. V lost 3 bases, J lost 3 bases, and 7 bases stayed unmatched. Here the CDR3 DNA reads TGTGCCAGCAGTTTTGAGCGGGGGGAAACGACAGATACGCAGTATTTT. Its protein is CASSFERGETTDTQYF.

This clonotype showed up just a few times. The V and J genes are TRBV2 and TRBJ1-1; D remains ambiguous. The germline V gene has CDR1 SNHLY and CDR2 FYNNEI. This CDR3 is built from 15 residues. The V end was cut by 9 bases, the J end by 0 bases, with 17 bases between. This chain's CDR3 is CASFQVLNMNTEAFF. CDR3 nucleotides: TGTGCCAGTTTCCAGGTGCTAAACATGAACACTGAAGCTTTCTTT.

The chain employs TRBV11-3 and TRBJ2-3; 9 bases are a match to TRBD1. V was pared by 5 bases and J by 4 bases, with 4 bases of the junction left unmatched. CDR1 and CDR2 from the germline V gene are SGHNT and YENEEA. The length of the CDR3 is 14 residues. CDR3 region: CASSPGTGSDTQYF. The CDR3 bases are TGTGCCAGCAGCCCGGGGACAGGGTCAGATACGCAGTATTTT.

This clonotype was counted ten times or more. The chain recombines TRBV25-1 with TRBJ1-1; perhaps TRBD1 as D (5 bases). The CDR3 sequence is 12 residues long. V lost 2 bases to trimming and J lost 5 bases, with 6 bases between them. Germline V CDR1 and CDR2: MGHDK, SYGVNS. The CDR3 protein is CASSEGGTEAFF. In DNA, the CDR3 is TGTGCCAGCAGTGAAGGGGGAACTGAAGCTTTCTTT.

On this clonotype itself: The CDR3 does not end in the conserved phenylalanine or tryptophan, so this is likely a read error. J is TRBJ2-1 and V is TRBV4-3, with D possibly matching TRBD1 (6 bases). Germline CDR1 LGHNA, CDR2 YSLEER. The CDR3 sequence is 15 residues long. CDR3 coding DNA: TGCGCCAGCAGCCTCGGGACAATCTCCTACAATGCGCAGTTCCTC. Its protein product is CASSLGTISYNAQFL.

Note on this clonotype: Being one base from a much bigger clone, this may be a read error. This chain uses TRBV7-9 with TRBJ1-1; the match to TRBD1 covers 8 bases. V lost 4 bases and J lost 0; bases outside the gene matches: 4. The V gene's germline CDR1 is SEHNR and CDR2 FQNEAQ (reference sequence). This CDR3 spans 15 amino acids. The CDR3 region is CASSSLQGVNTEAFF. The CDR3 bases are TGTGCCAGCAGCTCACTACAGGGGGTGAACACTGAAGCTTTCTTT.

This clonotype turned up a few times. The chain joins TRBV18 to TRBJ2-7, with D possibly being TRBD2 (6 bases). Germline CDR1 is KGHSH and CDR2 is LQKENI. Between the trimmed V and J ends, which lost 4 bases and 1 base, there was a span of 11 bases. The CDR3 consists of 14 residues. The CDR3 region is CASSLVGGSYEQYF. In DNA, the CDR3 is TGTGCCAGCTCACTCGTGGGGGGTTCCTACGAGCAGTACTTC.